This TCR beta chain is from a study of tumor and adjacent non-tumor tissue in lung cancer. The template was RNA from unsorted bulk tissue. On this clonotype itself: At one end the junction does not follow the germline gene, possibly because of a read error.

TCRbeta libraries were built with three rounds of nested PCR, modified from ARM-PCR. TCRdb passed the multiplex PCR reads through MiXCR, listing each CDR3 protein once. The table includes roughly 200,000 distinct CDR3 sequences, about 71% detected once. Germline-derived CDR1 and CDR2 are MNHEY and SVGAGI. The CDR3 runs 15 residues. The V gene is TRBV6-5, the J gene TRBJ2-7; 7 bases are a match to TRBD2. Sequencing was performed on lung tumor tissue. The receptor comes from a man aged 55-75 years with non-small cell lung cancer. CDR3 nucleotide sequence: TGTACCAGCAATTACTCGTTCGGGAGGAAAGACGAGCAGTACTTC. Protein: CTSNYSFGRKDEQYF.